This T cell receptor (beta chain) was profiled in a study of blood T cell repertoires in COVID-19. About the study: The samples span acute and convalescent COVID-19 from the United States, Italy and Spain.

Recovered Cohort 3 donors showed two negative PCRs, clearance, or symptom resolution. In its sample, this clone was seen once. This CDR3 has 15 residues. V lost 4 bases to trimming and J lost 4 bases, with 14 bases between them. The germline V gene encodes CDR1 SGHAT and CDR2 FQNNGV. Assay used: immunoSEQ multiplex PCR; TCRdb lists only in-frame clones, some missing. Found here are about 300,000 clones, nearly 90% of them singletons; the top ten hold 5.5% to 6%. The chain has TRBV11-2 and TRBJ1-5, with a tentative D call TRBD1 (6 bases). The specimen sequenced was PBMCs or T cells enriched from blood (not recorded which). This TCR was recovered from a woman in her twenties or thirties who had recovered from COVID-19. The CDR3: CASSSGAGVNQPQHF. CDR3 nucleotides: TGTGCCAGCAGCTCCGGGGCAGGGGTGAATCAGCCCCAGCATTTT.